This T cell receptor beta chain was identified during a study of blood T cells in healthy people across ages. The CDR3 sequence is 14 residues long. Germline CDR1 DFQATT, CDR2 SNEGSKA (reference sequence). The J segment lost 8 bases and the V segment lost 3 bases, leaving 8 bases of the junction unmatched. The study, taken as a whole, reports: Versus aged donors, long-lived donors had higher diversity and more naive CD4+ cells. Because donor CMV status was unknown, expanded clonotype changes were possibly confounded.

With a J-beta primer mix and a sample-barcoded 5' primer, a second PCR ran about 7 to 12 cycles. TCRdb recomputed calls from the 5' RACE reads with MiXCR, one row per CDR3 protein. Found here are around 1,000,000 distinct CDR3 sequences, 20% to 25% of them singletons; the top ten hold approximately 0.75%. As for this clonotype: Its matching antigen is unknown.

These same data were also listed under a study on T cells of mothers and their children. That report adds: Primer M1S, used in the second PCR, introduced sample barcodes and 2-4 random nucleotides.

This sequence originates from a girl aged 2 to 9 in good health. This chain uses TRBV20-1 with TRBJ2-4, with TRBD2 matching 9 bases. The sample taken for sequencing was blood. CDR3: CSARGSGGAYIQYF. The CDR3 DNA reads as TGCAGTGCTAGGGGTAGCGGGGGAGCGTACATTCAGTACTTC.